This T cell receptor beta chain was observed in a study of cytomegalovirus exposure and HLA in healthy donors. Study-wide results and limits: A later analysis linked a missense DCLRE1C variant to TCR beta V- and J-gene trimming. As a later analysis revealed, most CMV-associated TCR beta chains appeared HLA-restricted.

This clone was counted a few times. Its antigen is as yet unknown. Primers for the PCR totalled 60 Vbeta and 13 Jbeta. The data were produced by immunoSEQ multiplex PCR, yet TCRdb's version contains in-frame clones alone and is incomplete. Seen here are approximately 170,000 clones, just under 80% observed once, and the top ten hold 6.5% to 9%. V was pared by 7 bases and J by 0 bases, with 10 bases between. The CDR3 covers 15 residues. CDR1 is MNHEY and CDR2 is SVGAGI in the germline V gene. The source material was PBMCs. The TCR originated in a woman aged 40-49 years in good health and CMV-seropositive. This chain joins TRBV6-5 and TRBJ2-6; D call uncertain. CDR3 sequence: CASKDDNSGANVLTF. In DNA, the CDR3 is TGTGCCAGCAAGGATGACAACTCTGGGGCCAACGTCCTGACTTTC.